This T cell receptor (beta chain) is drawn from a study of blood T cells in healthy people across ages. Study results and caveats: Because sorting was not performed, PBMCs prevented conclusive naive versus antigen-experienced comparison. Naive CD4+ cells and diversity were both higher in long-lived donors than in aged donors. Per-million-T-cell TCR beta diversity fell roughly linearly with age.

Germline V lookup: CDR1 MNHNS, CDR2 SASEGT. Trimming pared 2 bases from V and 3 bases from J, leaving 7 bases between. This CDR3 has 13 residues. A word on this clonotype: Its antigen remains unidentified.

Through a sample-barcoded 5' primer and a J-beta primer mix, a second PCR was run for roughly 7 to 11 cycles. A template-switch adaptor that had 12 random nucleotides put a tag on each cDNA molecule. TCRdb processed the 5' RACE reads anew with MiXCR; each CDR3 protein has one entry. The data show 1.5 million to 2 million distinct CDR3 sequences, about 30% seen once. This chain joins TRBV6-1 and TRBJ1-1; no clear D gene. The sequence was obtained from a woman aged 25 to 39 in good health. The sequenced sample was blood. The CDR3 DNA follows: TGTGCCAGCAGTGAACGGGAGGACACTGAAGCTTTCTTT. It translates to CASSEREDTEAFF.